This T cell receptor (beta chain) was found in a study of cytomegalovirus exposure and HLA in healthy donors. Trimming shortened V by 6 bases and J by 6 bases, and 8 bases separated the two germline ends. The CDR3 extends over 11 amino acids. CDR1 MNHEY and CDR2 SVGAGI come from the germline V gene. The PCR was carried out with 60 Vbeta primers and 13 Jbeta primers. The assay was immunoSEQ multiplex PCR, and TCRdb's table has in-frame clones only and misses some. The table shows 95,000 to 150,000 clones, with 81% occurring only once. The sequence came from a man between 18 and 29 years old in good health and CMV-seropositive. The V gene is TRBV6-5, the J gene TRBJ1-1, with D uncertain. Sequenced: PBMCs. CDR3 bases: TGTGCCAGCAGCGTCGGTTCTGAAGCTTTCTTT. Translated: CASSVGSEAFF.